This is a list of T cell receptor beta chains from one sample in a study of cytomegalovirus exposure and HLA in healthy donors. Method: immunoSEQ multiplex PCR; TCRdb's copy keeps in-frame clones and lacks some. The sample lists 50,000 to 65,000 clones, approximately 81% seen once, with 2.5% to 3.5% in the top ten. Material: PBMCs. The receptors derive from a woman aged 18-29 years in good health and CMV-seronegative. Both conserved end residues are part of each CDR3. The D gene is left open where the match is weak. Only part of the rows carry a size: once, few, many, or a class if the clone is expanded.

j_call clone_size d_call v_call cdr3_nt cdr3_aa
TRBJ2-3 few . TRBV5-6 TGTGCCAGCAGCTTGGCGGGTTCCCCAGATACGCAGTATTTT CASSLAGSPDTQYF
TRBJ1-1 . . TRBV6-4 TGTGCCAGCAGCAGCGCCCAGAACACTGAAGCTTTCTTT CASSSAQNTEAFF
TRBJ1-5 . . TRBV5-6 TGTGCCAGCAGCTTGTTGCGATCGCGTCAGCCCCAGCATTTT CASSLLRSRQPQHF
TRBJ2-1 . TRBD2 TRBV5-4 TGTGCCAGCAGCTTGAAGCGGGAGGCCTACAATGAGCAGTTCTTC CASSLKREAYNEQFF
TRBJ2-7 once TRBD2 TRBV9 TGTGCCAGCAGCAGCAAGAAGAATCTAGCGGGAGCCTACGAGCAGTACTTC CASSSKKNLAGAYEQYF
TRBJ2-7 . . TRBV29-1 TGCAGCGTTGCCGAGTTCAGGACAGCGAGCTACGAGCAGTACTTC CSVAEFRTASYEQYF
TRBJ2-7 few . TRBV6-1 TGTGCCAGCAGTGACAAGCCGGCCTACGAGCAGTACTTC CASSDKPAYEQYF
TRBJ2-7 . . TRBV19 TGTGCCAGTAGTACCGGGACACCTTCCTACGAGCAGTACTTC CASSTGTPSYEQYF
TRBJ2-7 . TRBD1 TRBV9 TGTGCCAGCAGCGCCGGGACAGGCTACGAGCAGTACTTC CASSAGTGYEQYF
TRBJ2-3 . . TRBV21-1 TGTGCCAGCAGCAAAGACCCCCGTCCAGCGGGAGTAGAGGCAGATACGCAGTATTTT CASSKDPRPAGVEADTQYF
TRBJ2-3 . . TRBV5-1 TGCGCCAGCAGCTTAGACAGGACAACCACAGATACGCAGTATTTT CASSLDRTTTDTQYF
TRBJ2-7 . . TRBV4-1 TGCGCCAGCAGCCAAGTAATGGCGGAGGGGCAGTACTTC CASSQVMAEGQYF
TRBJ2-3 . TRBD2 TRBV6-5 TGTGCCAGCAGTGACGGACTAGCGGGGGATACGCAGTATTTT CASSDGLAGDTQYF
TRBJ2-7 . . TRBV7-2 TGTGCCAGCAGCCGTAGCGCTTCCTACGAGCAGTACTTC CASSRSASYEQYF
TRBJ2-7 few . TRBV6-1 TGTGCCAGCAGTGAACAGGGGACCACCTCCTACGAGCAGTACTTC CASSEQGTTSYEQYF
TRBJ2-2 . . TRBV19 TGTGCCAGTAGTTTCGCCGGGGAGCTGTTTTTT CASSFAGELFF
TRBJ2-7 . TRBD1 TRBV10-3 TGTGCCATCAGTCCCGGGACAGGCTACGAGCAGTACTTC CAISPGTGYEQYF
TRBJ1-4 few TRBD1 TRBV27 TGTGCCAGCAGTCCCGGACAGGGAAATGAAAAACTGTTTTTT CASSPGQGNEKLFF
TRBJ1-2 . . TRBV11-2 TGTGCCAGCAGCCAAGCAGGAGGGTTCGATGGCTACACCTTC CASSQAGGFDGYTF
TRBJ2-2 . TRBD1 TRBV6-4 TGTGCCAGCAGTGACAGACAGGGGGACACCGGGGAGCTGTTTTTT CASSDRQGDTGELFF
TRBJ1-1 . . TRBV5-4 TGTGCCAGCAGCTTGGGGCTCACCTCGGGAGAAGCTTTCTTT CASSLGLTSGEAFF
TRBJ1-2 . . TRBV5-1 TGCGCCAGCAGCTTGAAGACAGGAAACTATGGCTACACCTTC CASSLKTGNYGYTF
TRBJ1-5 . . TRBV7-6 TGTGCCAGCAGCTTCGGTGAGAGCAATCAGCCCCAGCATTTT CASSFGESNQPQHF
TRBJ1-5 . . TRBV29-1 TGCAGCGTTGGGGCAGGGAGGAATAGCAATCAGCCCCAGCATTTT CSVGAGRNSNQPQHF
TRBJ2-1 . TRBD1 TRBV27 TGTGCCAGCAGACTGGGGCCAGGGGGCTACAATGAGCAGTTCTTC CASRLGPGGYNEQFF
TRBJ2-6 . TRBD2 TRBV6-5 TGTGCCAGCAGGTCCGGGACTAGCGGAATCAACGGCCTGACTTTC CASRSGTSGINGLTF
TRBJ2-1 . TRBD2 TRBV9 TGTGCCAGCTCGTCCCGAGCGGGAGGGCTTTACAATGAGCAGTTCTTC CASSSRAGGLYNEQFF
TRBJ1-3 . . TRBV30 TGTGCCTGGAGTGTAAGGGGCCTCTCTGGAAACACCATATATTTT CAWSVRGLSGNTIYF
TRBJ1-1 . . TRBV19 TGTGCCAGTAGTATGAGGATGAAAGAAGCTTTCTTT CASSMRMKEAFF
TRBJ1-1 once . TRBV29-1 TGCAGCGGGCTCCAGAACACTGAAGCTTTCTTT CSGLQNTEAFF
TRBJ1-3 . . TRBV2 TGTGCCAGCGGTAGCGGCTCTGGAAACACCATATATTTT CASGSGSGNTIYF
TRBJ2-3 once . TRBV27 TGTGCCAGCAGTTTATCGGTACTGACAGATACGCAGTATTTT CASSLSVLTDTQYF
TRBJ2-1 . . TRBV11-3 TGTGCCAGCAGCTTAATGCCGAGCAATGAGCAGTTCTTC CASSLMPSNEQFF
TRBJ2-7 . . TRBV7-2 TGTGCCAGCAGCTTTGCCGAGACCTACGAGCAGTACTTC CASSFAETYEQYF
TRBJ1-2 . . TRBV14 TGTGCCAGCAGCCAAGAGGCTGACTATGGCTACACCTTC CASSQEADYGYTF
TRBJ2-7 . TRBD2 TRBV4-1 TGCGCCAGCAGCCAATCGTGGCGGGAGAAGAACGAGCAGTACTTC CASSQSWREKNEQYF
TRBJ1-2 . TRBD1 TRBV11-2 TGTGCCAGCAGCTTAGGGACAGGGGCCCTCTATGGCTACACCTTC CASSLGTGALYGYTF
TRBJ2-1 . . TRBV14 TGTGCCAGCAGCCCCAACAGAGATGAGCAGTTCTTC CASSPNRDEQFF
TRBJ1-2 . . TRBV19 TGTGCCAGTAGTATCCCCCTCCGGGACACTAGCTATGGCTACACCTTC CASSIPLRDTSYGYTF
TRBJ2-1 . . TRBV28 TGTGCCAGCAGTTTTACCAGGGGCTACAATGAGCAGTTCTTC CASSFTRGYNEQFF
TRBJ1-4 . . TRBV2 TGTGCCAGCAGTGAATTTATTCGGTCGACAGCTAATGAAAAACTGTTTTTT CASSEFIRSTANEKLFF
TRBJ2-7 . . TRBV30 TGTGCCTGGGCGGGACGGATCTCCTACGAGCAGTACTTC CAWAGRISYEQYF
TRBJ2-7 once TRBD1 TRBV11-2 TGTGCCAGCAGTAAGACCCGGACAGGTACGAGTTACGAGCAGTACTTC CASSKTRTGTSYEQYF
TRBJ2-3 . . TRBV5-5 TGTGCCAGCAGCTTGAGGTCGGCGGGCTTCACAGATACGCAGTATTTT CASSLRSAGFTDTQYF
TRBJ1-6 . . TRBV9 TGTGCCAGCAGCACAGGCCCCTTGAAGCATGCACCCCTCCACTTT CASSTGPLKHAPLHF
TRBJ1-2 . . TRBV30 TGTGCCTGGAAGACCCGCGACTTCCATGGCTACACCTTC CAWKTRDFHGYTF
TRBJ1-1 . . TRBV27 TGTGCCAGCAGCTCTCGCGGGGGGCGAGGTACTGAAGCTTTCTTT CASSSRGGRGTEAFF
TRBJ2-2 . . TRBV5-1 TGCGCCAGCAGCTTGCGGGGGGCAATAGCCGGGGAGCTGTTTTTT CASSLRGAIAGELFF
TRBJ2-6 few . TRBV6-5 TGTGCCAGCAGTTACGGCCCTGGGGCCAACGTCCTGACTTTC CASSYGPGANVLTF
TRBJ2-1 . TRBD2 TRBV10-3 TGTGCCATCAGCGCAATAGCGGGAGTCTACAATGAGCAGTTCTTC CAISAIAGVYNEQFF
TRBJ2-7 . TRBD2 TRBV5-6 TGTGCCAGCAGCTCGAGCGGGAGGACCGCCTACGAGCAGTACTTC CASSSSGRTAYEQYF
TRBJ2-3 . . TRBV27 TGTGCCAGCAGTTCCCACACAGATACGCAGTATTTT CASSSHTDTQYF
TRBJ2-4 . . TRBV2 TGTGCCAGCAGTGAAAACCCCTGGGCAGGGGTGGATTTAGCCAAAAACATTCAGTACTTC CASSENPWAGVDLAKNIQYF
TRBJ1-1 . TRBD1 TRBV2 TGTGCCAGCAAGGCAGGGGGCACTGAAGCTTTCTTT CASKAGGTEAFF
TRBJ2-1 few TRBD2 TRBV25-1 TGTGCCAGCAGTGTCCTAGCGGCCTACTCCTACAATGAGCAGTTCTTC CASSVLAAYSYNEQFF
TRBJ2-3 few TRBD2 TRBV19 TGTGCCAGTAGTCCACTAGCGGCTACCACAGATACGCAGTATTTT CASSPLAATTDTQYF
TRBJ2-6 once . TRBV4-2 TGTGCCAGCAGCCAAGAAGGGGCCTCTGGGGCCAACGGCCTGACTTTC CASSQEGASGANGLTF
TRBJ2-3 once . TRBV7-8 TGTGCCAGCAGCTTAGACAGGACCACCACAGATACGCAGTATTTT CASSLDRTTTDTQYF
TRBJ1-3 . . TRBV5-4 TGTGCCAGCAGCCAAGGACGGGGCTCTGGAAACACCATATATTTT CASSQGRGSGNTIYF
TRBJ2-7 few . TRBV11-2 TGTGCCAGCAGCTCCACCCCCCCAGGGGTTCCCTACGAGCAGTACTTC CASSSTPPGVPYEQYF